What follows describes a single T cell receptor beta chain. It lacks a known antigen. Base-call qualities are not available, and no considerably larger clone is one nucleotide away. Using the deep immunoSEQ assay, TCR CDR3 regions were amplified from genomic DNA by multiplex PCR. Extracted genomic DNA from each cell subset was spread evenly across all wells of several immunoSEQ 96-well plates, with each plate serving as a replicate. For sorted subsets, 200 ng of genomic DNA, equivalent to 25,000 to 35,000 T cell genomes, went into each replicate PCR. Purified libraries were quantified with a Qubit 3.0 fluorometer, sized on a Bioanalyzer 2100, and re-quantified with the KAPA Library Quantification kit. Every immunoSEQ 96-well plate was sequenced on a dedicated single-read 150-cycle Illumina NextSeq 550 flow cell. In the authors' own workflow: Because the immunoSEQ output held only junctional sequences and lacked quality scores, the filtering could not match the filtering applied to full-length reads. To assign V/J genes and CDR3, sequences were annotated using PyIR, a Python wrapper for IgBLAST v1.9, with IMGT germline references. Reads were removed for weak V/J assignments (E-value above 1e-6), missing CDR3, stop codons, out-of-frame junctions, or ambiguous translated residues. V3J clonotypes were defined as sequences sharing the same inferred V gene, J gene, and CDR3 amino acid sequence. To compute the percentage overlap between repertoires, the number of shared unique clonotypes was divided by the size of the smaller repertoire. RTK rarefaction, the Chao1 estimator, and Recon v2.1 estimates of unobserved clonotypes were used to assess repertoire richness. Generation probabilities were computed with OLGA for all TCRbeta clonotypes obtained by the gDNA method from four donors. Not all clones reach the TCRdb copy of this immuneACCESS table, which keeps in-frame sequences only. Checked studies attribute under half of the gap to unresolved V genes and leave the rest unexplained. That table furnishes V, J and clone size, whereas the DNA furnished D and trimming. Here the sample has some 2.1 million clones; about 93% occur a single time. Jointly, the top ten make up less than 2% of the sample.

CD8 naive samples consisted of CD45RO-negative cells that were positively selected for CCR7, yielding a CD45RA+CCR7+ population without TemRA cells. Healthy HIV-negative adults with no recently reported acute infections or vaccinations were included as donors. Only Caucasian adults living in Nashville, Tennessee, USA were represented among the donors. After blood collection by leukapheresis, PBMCs were isolated using Ficoll-Histopaque density gradient centrifugation and then cryopreserved in the vapor phase of liquid nitrogen. Analytical flow cytometry was used to check the purity and quantity of every magnetically sorted T cell population. Genomic DNA was isolated from every sorted fraction and measured by UV absorbance on a Nanodrop 2000c. This entry is derived from a study of shared clonotypes between healthy human individuals (dated by TCRdb to the early 2020s). Looking at the study overall: A couple of women and a few men aged 18 to 49 years were included in the cohort. For each donor, CD4 naive and CD4 memory were each given three plates, CD8 naive was given two plates, and CD8 memory was given one plate. Blood TCR repertoires of about five healthy adults were deeply sequenced to estimate repertoire size and the extent of clonotype sharing between individuals. To increase sequencing depth and limit assay-specific biases, TCR repertoire library preparation and sequencing were carried out by different laboratories using diverse techniques. Leukapheresis yielded between about 0.94 and 9.5 billion PBMCs per donor.

The trim is 2 bases for V and 4 bases for J, with a gap of 14 bases between the germline ends. From a lookup of the germline V gene, CDR1 and CDR2 are MNHEY and SVGAGI. Including the terminal cysteine and phenylalanine, the CDR3 comprises 15 residues. CDR3 DNA is the only sequence kept; it has 45 bases, read in frame from the first base. Paper-wide results and their limitations: Sampling was restricted to blood, and TCR repertoires in tissue are likely to differ from TCR repertoires in blood. Across four donors, approximately 4.6% of naive CD4, roughly 3.5% of naive CD8, under 2.5% of memory CD4, and 0.4% to 0.45% of memory CD8 clonotypes were shared. Clonotypes shared by all four sorted-subset donors showed higher generation probabilities than non-shared clonotypes. Pairwise subsampling indicated that sequencing depth was expected to affect the degree of clonotype sharing among donors. Larger estimated clonotype richness was generally found for naive subsets than for memory subsets. The genetic and exposure-history diversity represented was limited by the small number of donors. Even with the large sequencing depth, rarefaction of the sorted-subset datasets indicated that sequencing was incomplete.

This chain is built from TRBV6-5 and TRBJ2-5; the D gene is perhaps TRBD1, on 5 matching bases. The sequence was obtained from a man aged 18 to 29 in good health. Some clones in this sample may be carry-over from other donors' samples. The material sequenced was naive CD8+ T cells from PBMCs. The cell subset or site label of this sample denotes: CD45RA+CCR7+. In nucleotide form, the sequence is TGTGCCAGCAGTTACGTCGCAGGGATGGGAGAGACCCAGTACTTC. This sequence encodes CASSYVAGMGETQYF.